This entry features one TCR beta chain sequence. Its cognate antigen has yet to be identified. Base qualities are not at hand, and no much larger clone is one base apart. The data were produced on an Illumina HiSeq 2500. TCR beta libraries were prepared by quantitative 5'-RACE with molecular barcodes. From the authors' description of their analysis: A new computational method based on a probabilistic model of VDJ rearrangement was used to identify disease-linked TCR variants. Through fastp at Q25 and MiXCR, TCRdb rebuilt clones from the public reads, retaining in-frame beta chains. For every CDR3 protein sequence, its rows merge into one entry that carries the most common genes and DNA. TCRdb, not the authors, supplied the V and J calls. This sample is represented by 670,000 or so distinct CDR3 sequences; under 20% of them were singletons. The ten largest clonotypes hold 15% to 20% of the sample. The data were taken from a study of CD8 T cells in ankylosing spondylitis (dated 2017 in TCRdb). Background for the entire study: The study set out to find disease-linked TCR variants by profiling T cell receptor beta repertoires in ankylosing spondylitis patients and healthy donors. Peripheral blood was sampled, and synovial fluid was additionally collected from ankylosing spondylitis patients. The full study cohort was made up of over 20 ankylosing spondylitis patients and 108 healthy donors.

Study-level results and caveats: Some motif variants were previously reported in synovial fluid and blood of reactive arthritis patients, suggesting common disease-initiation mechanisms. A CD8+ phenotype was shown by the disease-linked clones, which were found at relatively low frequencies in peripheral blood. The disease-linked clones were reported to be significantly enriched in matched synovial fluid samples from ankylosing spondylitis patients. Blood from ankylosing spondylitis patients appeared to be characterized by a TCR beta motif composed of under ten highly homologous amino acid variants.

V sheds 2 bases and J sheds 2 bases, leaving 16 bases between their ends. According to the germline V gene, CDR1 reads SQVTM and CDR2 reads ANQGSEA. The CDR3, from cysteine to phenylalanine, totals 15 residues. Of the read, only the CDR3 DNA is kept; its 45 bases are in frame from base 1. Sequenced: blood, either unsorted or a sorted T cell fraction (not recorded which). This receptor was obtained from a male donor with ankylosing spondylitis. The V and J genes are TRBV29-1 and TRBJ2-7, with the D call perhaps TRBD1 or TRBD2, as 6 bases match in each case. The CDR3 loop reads CSVEKAGHNTYEQYF. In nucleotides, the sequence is TGCAGCGTTGAAAAGGCGGGACACAATACCTACGAGCAGTACTTC.